This T cell receptor beta chain came from a study of PD-1 blockade in classical Hodgkin lymphoma. The study's findings and limits: Exclusion removed patients who began nivolumab under 1 year after ASCT. There was a significant rise in CD4+ TCR diversity by C4D1, with no such rise for CD8+.

For this clone: Antigen specificity is unknown.

This table comes from immunoSEQ multiplex PCR, and its TCRdb copy is limited to in-frame clones, with some not included. The sample has approximately 73,000 clones, 90% to 95% seen once. All the patients suffered relapse after autologous stem cell transplantation, and brentuximab vedotin exposure differed. The sequence was obtained from a human donor with classical Hodgkin lymphoma. Sequenced material: peripheral blood mononuclear cells (PBMCs), taken at baseline.

The CDR3 region is CASLGTSFTYEQYF. The CDR3 DNA reads TGTGCCAGCCTTGGGACTAGCTTTACCTACGAGCAGTACTTC. The rearrangement joins TRBV27 to TRBJ2-7; TRBD2 matches 9 bases. The CDR3 is 14 amino acids. Germline CDR1 and CDR2: MNHEY and SMNVEV (reference sequence). With V trimmed by 8 bases and J by 2 bases, 7 bases remained unmatched.